Shown below are 32 T cell receptor beta chains from a single sample sequenced in a study of T cells after yellow fever vaccination. TCRdb redid the calling of the 5' RACE reads with MiXCR, one entry per CDR3 protein. The top ten clones hold 3% to 3.5% of a sample with some 300,000 distinct CDR3 sequences, 7.5% to 9% of them seen once. The sample consisted of CD4+ T cells sorted from PBMCs, taken 5 days after the yellow fever booster vaccination. Source of these receptors: a man aged 18 to 29 who received the YFV17D yellow fever vaccine.

This sequence joins TRBV5-1 and TRBJ2-1; tentatively, D is TRBD2 (5 bases). The germline V gene has CDR1 SGHRS and CDR2 YFSETQ. The CDR3 is 13 residues long. V lost 7 bases to trimming and J lost 10 bases, with 18 bases between them. The CDR3 loop is CASAVPGSDEQFF. The CDR3 nucleotides read TGCGCCAGCGCGGTACCGGGATCAGACGAGCAGTTCTTC.

This clonotype appeared a few times. The gene calls are TRBV5-1 and TRBJ2-3; 8 bases map to TRBD2. The CDR3 runs to 16 residues. Trimming removed 0 bases from V and 2 bases from J; junction bases left unmatched: 5. Germline values: CDR1 SGHRS, CDR2 YFSETQ. The CDR3 region is CASSLVRGEYTDTQYF. In nucleotides, the CDR3 is TGCGCCAGCAGCTTGGTGCGGGGGGAATACACAGATACGCAGTATTTT.

This clonotype showed up just a few times. V is TRBV12-3 or TRBV12-4 and J is TRBJ2-3; no reliable D call. V was shortened by 8 bases and J by 5 bases, with 14 bases between the two germline ends. This CDR3 is built from 13 residues. The CDR3 region has the DNA TGTGCCAGCTCTCACCCAGGCCGAGATACGCAGTATTTT. It specifies CASSHPGRDTQYF.

The chain recombines TRBV10-1 with TRBJ2-3, with a weak D call TRBD1 (6 bases). This CDR3 is built from 18 residues. Germline V gene lookup returns CDR1 WNHNN and CDR2 SYGVQD (reference sequence). V lost 1 base and J lost 2, with 19 bases in between. The DNA for the CDR3 is TGCGCCAGCAGTGAGTGCCAATCCCGGGGACACGCCACAGATACGCAGTATTTT. As protein: CASSECQSRGHATDTQYF.

V usage is TRBV11-2 and J usage is TRBJ2-5; 7 bases line up with TRBD1. Germline V gene data show CDR1 as SGHAT and CDR2 as FQNNGV. Germline trimming cut 5 bases from V and 6 bases from J; bases unmatched to any gene: 9. The CDR3 is made up of 14 amino acids. CDR3 protein: CASSHLRGLKTQYF. The DNA of the CDR3 is TGTGCCAGCAGCCACTTAAGGGGGCTGAAGACCCAGTACTTC.

Many counts were recorded for this clonotype. This chain uses TRBV5-1 with TRBJ2-4; tentative D call: TRBD1 (5 bases). The CDR3 totals 14 residues. Trimming removed 1 base from V and 2 bases from J, with 7 bases in between. Germline V gene lookup returns CDR1 SGHRS and CDR2 YFSETQ. CDR3: CASSLQGTKNIQYF. In DNA, the CDR3 is TGCGCCAGCAGCTTGCAGGGTACCAAAAACATTCAGTACTTC.

The chain combines TRBV7-9 with TRBJ2-2; no firm D call. The CDR3 is 12 residues long. CDR1 is SEHNR and CDR2 is FQNEAQ in the germline V gene (reference sequence). Trimming took off 7 bases at V and 7 bases at J, with 10 bases between the two ends. For the CDR3, the DNA is TGTGCCAGCAATGAGAATCTCGGGGAGCTGTTTTTT. It encodes CASNENLGELFF.

This clonotype has just a few counts. This rearrangement joins TRBV12-1 to TRBJ2-3; TRBD1, the D gene given by the table, was not confirmed from the DNA. TRBV12-1 has pseudogene status. The CDR3 length is 15 residues. In DNA, the CDR3 is TGTGCCAGCAGCTTTGACAGGGGCGGCACAGATACGCAGTATTTT. It translates to CASSFDRGGTDTQYF.

The chain is built from TRBV20-1 and TRBJ1-2; D might be TRBD1 (5 bases). This CDR3 is built from 12 residues. The V end lost 5 bases, the J end lost 5 bases, and 12 bases lay between the germline ends. CDR1 and CDR2 (germline): DFQATT, SNEGSKA (reference sequence). CDR3 nucleotide sequence: TGCAGTGCTCCCCGAAGGGGTTATGGCTACACCTTC. Translation: CSAPRRGYGYTF.

The CDR3 region has the DNA TGTGCCAGCAGCTTCGGCAACTGGGCTTTCTTT. Translation: CASSFGNWAFF. V usage is TRBV11-2 and J usage is TRBJ1-1; D not resolved. This CDR3 spans 11 amino acids. Between the trimmed V and J ends, which lost 3 bases and 11 bases, there was a span of 10 bases. Per the germline V gene, CDR1 is SGHAT and CDR2 is FQNNGV. The full variable domain, with the rest looked up from reference TRBV11-2 and TRBJ1-1, is EAGVAQSPRYKIIEKRQSVAFWCNPISGHATLYWYQQILGQGPKLLIQFQNNGVVDDSQLPKDRFSAERLKGVDSTLKIQPAKLEDSAVYLCASSFGNWAFFGQGTRLTVV.

This clonotype was seen a handful of times. The rearrangement joins TRBV10-3 to TRBJ1-2; 8 bases fit TRBD1. Germline trimming cut 3 bases from V and 4 bases from J; bases unmatched to any gene: 4. This CDR3 region has 14 residues. Germline V gene sequence: CDR1 ENHRY, CDR2 SYGVKD. The CDR3, as DNA: TGTGCCATCAGTGAAGACAGGGGTACCTATGGCTACACCTTC. Protein sequence: CAISEDRGTYGYTF.

This clonotype was observed a handful of times. V and J are TRBV7-9 and TRBJ1-1; the D is unclear. Germline-derived CDR1 and CDR2 are SEHNR and FQNEAQ (reference sequence). The germline V and J ends were trimmed by 5 bases and 1 base, with 14 bases remaining between them. This CDR3 region has 15 residues. The chain's CDR3 is CASSLSGYGNTEAFF. DNA for the CDR3: TGTGCCAGCAGCCTCAGTGGATACGGGAACACTGAAGCTTTCTTT.

This clonotype appeared many times. This chain uses TRBV6-5 with TRBJ1-3, with D tentatively TRBD1 (5 bases). Germline V gene sequence: CDR1 MNHEY, CDR2 SVGAGI. This CDR3 has 14 amino acids. Between the trimmed V and J ends, which lost 2 bases and 0 bases, there was a span of 5 bases. This CDR3 reads CASSYGHSGNTIYF. The CDR3 nucleotides read TGTGCCAGCAGTTACGGACACTCTGGAAACACCATATATTTT.

The chain uses TRBV7-2 and TRBJ2-7; D unclear. CDR1 and CDR2 (germline): SGHTA, FQGNSA. V was cut by 5 bases and J by 2 bases, with 16 bases left in between. This CDR3 has 15 residues. As DNA, the CDR3 is TGTGCCAGCAGCCCGAATCCCCTGACTCCCTACGAGCAGTACTTC. Its translation is CASSPNPLTPYEQYF.

This clonotype has just a few counts. This rearrangement joins TRBV28 to TRBJ2-5, with TRBD2 matching 7 bases. Losses at the gene ends were 5 bases for V and 1 base for J; bases not matched to a gene: 7. The CDR3 sequence is 15 residues long. Germline CDR1 and CDR2: MDHEN and SYDVKM. CDR3 coding DNA: TGTGCCAGCAGTCCCAGCGGGGCCCCCCAAGAGACCCAGTACTTC. Translation gives CASSPSGAPQETQYF.

In this sample, this clonotype turned up a few times. The chain carries TRBV5-1 and TRBJ2-4; D is ambiguous. V was pared by 6 bases and J by 2 bases, with 9 bases between. The CDR3 covers 13 residues. The germline V gene encodes CDR1 SGHRS and CDR2 YFSETQ. The CDR3 region is CASKPETKNIQYF. The CDR3 nucleotides read TGCGCCAGCAAGCCGGAAACCAAAAACATTCAGTACTTC.

The table lists this clonotype with a few counts. The chain combines TRBV28 with TRBJ2-7, with 7 positions matching TRBD1. This CDR3 is 14 amino acids long. Trimming at V came to 5 bases and at J to 2 bases, leaving 6 bases not matched to a gene. Germline V lookup: CDR1 MDHEN, CDR2 SYDVKM. CDR3 sequence: CASSEGAGAYEQYF. The CDR3 DNA sequence: TGTGCCAGCAGTGAGGGGGCCGGAGCCTACGAGCAGTACTTC.

The genes are TRBV7-2 and TRBJ2-5; possible D gene TRBD2, 6 bases. V lost 2 bases to trimming and J lost 5 bases, with 12 bases between them. The CDR3 sequence is 14 residues long. Germline CDR1 reads SGHTA; CDR2 reads FQGNSA. The CDR3 DNA follows: TGTGCCAGCAGCTTATGGAGGGCTGTGGAGACCCAGTACTTC. This codes for CASSLWRAVETQYF.

There are a few counts of this clonotype. This chain connects TRBV7-2 to TRBJ2-2, with 8 bases that match TRBD1. J gave up 5 bases and V 4 bases, and 6 bases lay outside the gene matches. From germline, CDR1 is SGHTA and CDR2 FQGNSA. The CDR3 runs 15 residues. In DNA, the CDR3 is TGTGCCAGCAGCTACCAGGGGGCTCGGACCGGGGAGCTGTTTTTT. Its protein product is CASSYQGARTGELFF.

The rearrangement links TRBV6-4 to TRBJ1-1; tentative D call: TRBD1 (6 bases). The ends were cut back, 3 bases at V and 4 bases at J, with 9 bases in the middle. The CDR3 is 13 amino acids. CDR1 is MRHNA, CDR2 SNTAGT, per germline. CDR3 region: CASSEVQGTEAFF. CDR3 nucleotide sequence: TGTGCCAGCAGTGAAGTACAGGGCACTGAAGCTTTCTTT.

This clonotype was recorded at least ten times. The chain joins TRBV6-1 to TRBJ2-2; D call uncertain. Germline CDR1 and CDR2: MNHNS and SASEGT. This CDR3 contains 15 residues. V was clipped by 2 bases and J by 0 bases, with 7 bases between them. DNA for the CDR3: TGTGCCAGCAGTGAATATGGGGCGAACACCGGGGAGCTGTTTTTT. Its protein is CASSEYGANTGELFF.

This clonotype was detected only a few times. The chain uses TRBV15 and TRBJ1-5; 7 positions match TRBD1. The CDR3 runs 16 residues. Germline-derived CDR1 and CDR2 are LNHNV and YYDKDF (reference sequence). V shed 2 bases, J shed 4 bases, and the junction held 8 bases outside the gene matches. The CDR3 protein is CATSRMSGDRNQPQHF. CDR3 DNA sequence: TGTGCCACCAGCAGAATGTCTGGGGACAGAAATCAGCCCCAGCATTTT.

CDR3 in DNA: TGCAGTGCCTCCAGAGCAGGGATGGAGACCCAGTACTTC. Translation gives CSASRAGMETQYF. The J gene is TRBJ2-5, the V gene TRBV20-1; tentative D call: TRBD1 (5 bases). CDR3 length: 13 amino acids. CDR1 DFQATT and CDR2 SNEGSKA come from the germline V gene (reference sequence). The V end was cut by 6 bases, the J end by 5 bases, with 16 bases between.

There are many counts of this clonotype. The V and J genes are TRBV4-3 and TRBJ2-7; D is unresolved. CDR3 size: 15 residues. Deletions cut 1 base from V and 2 bases from J, with 12 bases between. The germline V gene has CDR1 LGHNA and CDR2 YSLEER. CDR3 sequence (DNA): TGCGCCAGCAGCCAAGTTATTAGCTCCACCTACGAGCAGTACTTC. It codes for CASSQVISSTYEQYF.

The chain couples TRBV5-1 to TRBJ1-5; no firm D call. V lost 5 bases and J 0 bases, leaving 6 bases between the germline ends. CDR1 is SGHRS, CDR2 YFSETQ, per germline. The CDR3 runs to 13 residues. The DNA of the CDR3 is TGCGCCAGCAGAACGAATAGCAATCAGCCCCAGCATTTT. Residues: CASRTNSNQPQHF.

This clonotype came up once. The chain has TRBV2 and TRBJ1-6; a weak D match, TRBD1 (5 bases). The CDR3 contains 15 residues. Germline-derived CDR1 and CDR2 are SNHLY and FYNNEI. Trimming removed 9 bases from V and 7 bases from J, with 19 bases in between. The CDR3 DNA reads as TGTGCCAGGCAGGGAGAACAGAGCTTCAATTCACCCCTCCACTTT. It encodes CARQGEQSFNSPLHF.

The chain couples TRBV7-8 to TRBJ2-2; 7 bases align to TRBD1. The trim removed 1 base at V and 4 bases at J, leaving 6 bases unmatched. CDR1 SGHVS and CDR2 FQNEAQ come from the germline V gene. The CDR3 contains 16 residues. The DNA for the CDR3 is TGTGCCAGCAGCTTAGATAGGACAGGCCGCACCGGGGAGCTGTTTTTT. Protein: CASSLDRTGRTGELFF. Full variable domain (remainder filled in from reference TRBV7-8 and TRBJ2-2): GAGVSQSPRYKVAKRGQDVALRCDPISGHVSLFWYQQALGQGPEFLTYFQNEAQLDKSGLPSDRFFAERPEGSVSTLKIQRTQQEDSAVYLCASSLDRTGRTGELFFGEGSRLTVL.

The chain carries TRBV7-2 and TRBJ1-5; possible D gene TRBD1, 5 bases. Germline CDR1 reads SGHTA; CDR2 reads FQGNSA. The CDR3 is 14 amino acids. Trimming left V 5 bases short and J 7 bases short, with 15 bases between. CDR3 DNA sequence: TGTGCCAGCAGCAAATTCAGGGCGGAGCAGCCCCAGCATTTT. The encoded protein is CASSKFRAEQPQHF. Full variable domain (missing parts from reference TRBV7-2 and TRBJ1-5): GAGVSQSPSNKVTEKGKDVELRCDPISGHTALYWYRQSLGQGLEFLIYFQGNSAPDKSGLPSDRFSAERTGGSVSTLTIQRTQQEDSAVYLCASSKFRAEQPQHFGDGTRLSIL.

This clonotype was seen only a few times. V and J are TRBV6-6 and TRBJ1-2; possible D gene TRBD1, 6 bases. Per the germline V gene, CDR1 is MNHNY and CDR2 is SVGAGI (reference sequence). This CDR3 is built from 13 residues. The V and J ends lost 5 bases and 3 bases respectively, with 10 bases between them. The CDR3 loop is CASSAPGDYGYTF. The CDR3 DNA is TGTGCCAGCAGTGCACCAGGGGACTATGGCTACACCTTC.

The chain has TRBV6-2 or TRBV6-3 and TRBJ1-1; no definite D call. The CDR3 length is 14 residues. Germline V lookup: CDR1 MNHEY, CDR2 SVGEGT. V gave up 0 bases and J gave up 1 base, with 6 bases separating them. The CDR3 is CASSYSSKNTEAFF. For the CDR3, the DNA is TGTGCCAGCAGTTACTCGAGTAAGAACACTGAAGCTTTCTTT.

Only a few counts were recorded for this clonotype. The CDR3 DNA follows: TGCGCCAGCAGCTTGGCGCCGGGGAGTTTGTCTGGAAACACCATATATTTT. This translates into CASSLAPGSLSGNTIYF. The V and J genes are TRBV5-1 and TRBJ1-3; no clear D. V lost 0 bases and J 1 base, leaving 14 bases between the germline ends. The CDR3 extends over 17 amino acids. Germline V gene sequence: CDR1 SGHRS, CDR2 YFSETQ.

This chain links TRBV6-2 or TRBV6-3 with TRBJ1-5; D remains unclear. Germline values: CDR1 MNHEY, CDR2 SVGEGT. Deletions cut 3 bases from V and 6 bases from J, with 15 bases between. The CDR3 covers 15 residues. The CDR3 region has the DNA TGTGCCAGCAGTTATAAAGGAGGCAATCGTCAGCCCCAGCATTTT. Residues: CASSYKGGNRQPQHF.